The present T cell receptor beta chain was sequenced within a study of blood T cell repertoires in COVID-19. Per the authors' pipeline: It was from reference gene primer amplification that nucleated cell counts were estimated. TCRdb's table, derived via immunoSEQ multiplex PCR, lists solely in-frame clones and lacks some. The DNA gave D and trimming, while V, J and clone size come from that table. The table shows about 270,000 clones, with around 90% occurring only once. This CDR3 comprises 14 residues. Per the germline V gene, CDR1 is MNHNY and CDR2 is SVGAGI (reference sequence). V was pared by 5 bases and J by 4 bases, with 6 bases of the junction left unmatched.

Sequencing was performed on peripheral blood. The V gene is TRBV6-6, the J gene TRBJ1-1; 8 positions match TRBD1. This receptor was taken from a man aged 45 to 65 with acute or convalescent COVID-19. CDR3 in DNA: TGTGCCAGCAGTCAGGGACAGGATTTCACTGAAGCTTTCTTT. Translated: CASSQGQDFTEAFF.